Listed here is a single TCR beta chain. The sample comes from a study of blood T cell repertoires in COVID-19. CDR1 and CDR2 (germline): SGHTA, FQGTGA. Trimming took off 0 bases at V and 5 bases at J, with 11 bases between the two ends. The CDR3 spans 15 residues. Assay used: immunoSEQ multiplex PCR; TCRdb lists only in-frame clones, some missing. This table has about 330,000 clones, roughly 85% appearing once. This chain joins TRBV7-3 and TRBJ1-5; D remains ambiguous. This receptor was identified in a human donor in a cohort sampled during active COVID-19. Sequencing was carried out using peripheral blood. The CDR3 here is CASSLTGWSYQPQHF. The DNA for the CDR3 is TGTGCCAGCAGCTTAACAGGTTGGAGTTATCAGCCCCAGCATTTT.